This T cell receptor (beta chain) derives from a study of blood T cell repertoires in COVID-19. Overall study context: Samples of COVID-19 (acute and convalescent) were obtained from the United States, Italy and Spain.

Germline CDR1 MDHEN, CDR2 SYDVKM. V lost 6 bases and J 1 base, leaving 3 bases between the germline ends. The CDR3 contains 11 residues. Researchers sorted participants into cohorts using their self-reported clinical history. Generated by immunoSEQ multiplex PCR, the TCRdb table keeps only in-frame clones and is missing some. The sample contains some 420,000 clones, roughly nine tenths of which appear only once. The chain employs TRBV28 and TRBJ1-1; D is ambiguous. The receptor was derived from a man aged 25 to 45 who had recovered from COVID-19. Specimen: PBMCs or T cells enriched from blood (not recorded which). The CDR3: CASSRNTEAFF. CDR3 coding DNA: TGTGCCAGCAGCCGGAACACTGAAGCTTTCTTT.